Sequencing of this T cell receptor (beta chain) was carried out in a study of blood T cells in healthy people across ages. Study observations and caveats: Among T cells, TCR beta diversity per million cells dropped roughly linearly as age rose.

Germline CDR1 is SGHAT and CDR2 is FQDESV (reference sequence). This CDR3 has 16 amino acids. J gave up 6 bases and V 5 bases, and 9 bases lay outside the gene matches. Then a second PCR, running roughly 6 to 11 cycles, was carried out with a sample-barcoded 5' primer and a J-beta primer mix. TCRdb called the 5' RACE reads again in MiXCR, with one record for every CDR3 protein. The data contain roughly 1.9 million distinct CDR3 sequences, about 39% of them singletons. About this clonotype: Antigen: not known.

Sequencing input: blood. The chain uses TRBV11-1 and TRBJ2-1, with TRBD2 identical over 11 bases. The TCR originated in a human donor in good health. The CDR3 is CASSGRLAGIVNEQFF. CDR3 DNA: TGTGCCAGCAGCGGAAGACTAGCGGGGATTGTCAATGAGCAGTTCTTC.